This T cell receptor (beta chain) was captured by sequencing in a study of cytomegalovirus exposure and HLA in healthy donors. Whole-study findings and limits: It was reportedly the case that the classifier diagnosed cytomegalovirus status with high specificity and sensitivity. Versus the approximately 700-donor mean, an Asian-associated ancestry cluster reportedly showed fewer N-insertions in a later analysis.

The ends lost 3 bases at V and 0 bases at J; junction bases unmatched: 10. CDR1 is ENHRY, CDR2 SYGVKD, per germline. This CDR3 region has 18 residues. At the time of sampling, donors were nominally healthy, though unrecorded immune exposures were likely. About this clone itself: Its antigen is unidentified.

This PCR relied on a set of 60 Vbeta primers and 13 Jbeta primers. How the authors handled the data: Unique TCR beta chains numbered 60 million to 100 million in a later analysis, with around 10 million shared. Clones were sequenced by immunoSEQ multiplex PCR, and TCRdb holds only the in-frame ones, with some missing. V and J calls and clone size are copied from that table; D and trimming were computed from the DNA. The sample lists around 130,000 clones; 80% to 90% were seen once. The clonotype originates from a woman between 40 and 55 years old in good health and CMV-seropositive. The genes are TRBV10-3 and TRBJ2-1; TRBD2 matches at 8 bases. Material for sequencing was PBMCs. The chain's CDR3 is CAISDELAETSSYNEQFF. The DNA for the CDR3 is TGTGCCATCAGTGATGAACTAGCGGAAACCAGCTCCTACAATGAGCAGTTCTTC.